The T cell receptor beta chain under discussion was sequenced for a study of post-analysis software for immune sequencing data. Study-wide findings and caveats: Higher frequency in patients than in controls was seen for a handful of TRBV segments, with TRBV5-6, TRBV5-1 and TRBV20-1 among them.

Sequencing libraries made from TCR beta cDNA carried unique molecular identifiers. TCRdb re-called the PCR reads with MiXCR, one entry per CDR3 protein. This sample has hundreds of thousands of distinct CDR3 sequences, with roughly 38% found just once. This clonotype was seen only once. Its antigen is currently unknown. J was trimmed by 6 bases and V by 3 bases; bases with no gene match: 8. The V gene's germline CDR1 is MNHEY and CDR2 SVGEGT. CDR3 length: 16 residues. The material sequenced was blood. The clonotype originates from a girl aged 2-10 years with multiple sclerosis. The chain recombines TRBV6-2 or TRBV6-3 with TRBJ2-1; 10 bases fit TRBD2. Here the CDR3 reads CASSYYLAGELNEQFF. The CDR3 nucleotides read TGTGCCAGCAGTTATTACCTAGCGGGAGAACTCAATGAGCAGTTCTTC.